The T cell receptor beta chain under discussion was sequenced for a study of human T cells and chemical hapten exposure. Background on the study: Patients, chiefly female, had alopecia areata, totalis or universalis. General study findings and limits: Controls formed significantly fewer large CDR3 similarity clusters than expanded TCRs did. After DPC sensitization, TCRs above 1 in 1000 frequency showed no change.

This CDR3 is 12 amino acids long. Germline V lookup: CDR1 DFQATT, CDR2 SNEGSKA (reference sequence). The germline V and J ends were trimmed by 6 bases and 5 bases, with 12 bases remaining between them. The time point here: pre-sensitization, week 0. The treatment denotes: therapeutic diphenylcyclopropenone sensitization with weekly scalp DPC. The study drew its donors from alopecia patients who were 18 to 70 years old and suitable for DPC. TCRdb analysed the RACE reads with MiXCR anew, one entry per CDR3 protein. The sample has under 400,000 distinct CDR3 sequences; roughly 4.6% are singletons. There are many counts of this clonotype. The antigen is unknown.

The sample in question was whole blood, obtained in connection with sensitization to the hapten diphenylcyclopropenone (DPC). The V and J genes are TRBV20-1 and TRBJ2-3, with D maybe TRBD1 (6 bases). The sequence came from a woman aged 45-65 years with alopecia areata. Some clones in this sample may be carry-over from other donors' samples. CDR3 nucleotide sequence: TGCAGTGCCCCCCAGGGGTTAGATACGCAGTATTTT. This translates into CSAPQGLDTQYF.